Shown below are 22 T cell receptor beta chains from a single sample sequenced in a study of T cells after yellow fever vaccination. Using its own MiXCR run on the 5' RACE reads, TCRdb lists one record per CDR3 protein. The data hold hundreds of thousands of distinct CDR3 sequences, with around 4% observed a single time. The source was PBMCs, collected on the day of the yellow fever booster vaccination. The receptors originated from a man younger than 35 who received the YFV17D yellow fever vaccine.

The table lists this clonotype with many counts. The chain joins TRBV6-6 to TRBJ1-2, with a weak D call TRBD1 (6 bases). The CDR3 spans 17 residues. Trimming took 7 bases from V and 4 from J, leaving 25 bases between them. The V gene's germline CDR1 is MNHNY and CDR2 SVGAGI (reference sequence). As DNA, the CDR3 is TGTGCCAGCACCCGACCTCGGGACACACCTCACGGCTATGGCTACACCTTC. Its protein is CASTRPRDTPHGYGYTF.

This clonotype was counted a few times. The CDR3 coding sequence is TGTGCCAGCAGCACCGGAGGGACGCAAGAGACCCAGTACTTC. Translation: CASSTGGTQETQYF. J is TRBJ2-5 and V is TRBV5-4; a possible D gene is TRBD2 (6 bases). Germline CDR1 is SGHNT and CDR2 is YYREEE (reference sequence). The ends were cut back, 4 bases at V and 2 bases at J, with 12 bases in the middle. The CDR3 loop spans 14 amino acids. Complete variable domain (other parts from reference TRBV5-4 and TRBJ2-5): ETGVTQSPTHLIKTRGQQVTLRCSSQSGHNTVSWYQQALGQGPQFIFQYYREEENGRGNFPPRFSGLQFPNYSSELNVNALELDDSALYLCASSTGGTQETQYFGPGTRLLVL.

This clonotype was recorded at least ten times. The chain couples TRBV27 to TRBJ1-1, with no clear D. Germline V CDR1 and CDR2: MNHEY, SMNVEV (reference sequence). The CDR3 has 12 amino acids. V was pared by 4 bases and J by 11 bases, with 14 bases between. CDR3 DNA: TGTGCCAGCAGTTCGTCCCGAGGCGTTGCTTTCTTT. This codes for CASSSSRGVAFF.

This clonotype was seen many times. This chain joins TRBV9 and TRBJ1-5, with D hard to call. Germline values: CDR1 SGDLS, CDR2 YYNGEE. Trimming took off 3 bases at V and 3 bases at J, with 7 bases between the two ends. The CDR3 has 13 amino acids. The CDR3 nucleotides read TGTGCCAGCAGCGCAAGACCCAATCAGCCCCAGCATTTT. Translating it yields CASSARPNQPQHF.

Many counts were recorded for this clonotype. J is TRBJ2-3 and V is TRBV27; 10 bases match TRBD2. V was pared by 2 bases and J by 3 bases, with 11 bases of the junction left unmatched. Germline CDR1 MNHEY, CDR2 SMNVEV (reference sequence). This CDR3 spans 18 amino acids. The CDR3 here is CASSLGLAGAFTTDTQYF. Here the CDR3 DNA reads TGTGCCAGCAGTTTAGGTCTAGCGGGGGCCTTTACTACAGATACGCAGTATTTT.

The chain is built from TRBV6-5 and TRBJ1-1; D is unresolved. The CDR3 sequence is 15 residues long. Trimming left V 7 bases short and J 4 bases short, with 19 bases between. CDR1 is MNHEY, CDR2 SVGAGI, per germline. The CDR3 nucleotides are TGTGCCAGCACCGTAGTGGGTCGTTTGGGCACTGAAGCTTTCTTT. Its translation: CASTVVGRLGTEAFF.

The table lists this clonotype with a few counts. The chain uses TRBV3-1 and TRBJ2-3; D is possibly TRBD1 or TRBD2 (6 bases each). V lost 1 base and J 4 bases, leaving 18 bases between the germline ends. Germline lookup yields CDR1 LGHDT and CDR2 YNNKEL (reference sequence). The CDR3 has 17 residues. CDR3: CASSQGLTGEGADTQYF. The CDR3 DNA is TGTGCCAGCAGCCAAGGATTGACGGGAGAGGGGGCAGATACGCAGTATTTT.

Ten or more counts support this clonotype. The chain uses TRBV12-3 or TRBV12-4 and TRBJ1-1, with D perhaps TRBD1 (5 bases). This CDR3 has 15 amino acids. V lost 6 bases and J 3 bases, leaving 17 bases between the germline ends. The CDR3 DNA follows: TGTGCCAGCAGCTTCGACGGGACGGAAGACACTGAAGCTTTCTTT. This translates into CASSFDGTEDTEAFF.

This clonotype was seen a handful of times. This chain uses TRBV7-9 with TRBJ2-5; no clear D gene. V was cut by 3 bases and J by 5 bases, with 19 bases left in between. Germline V lookup: CDR1 SEHNR, CDR2 FQNEAQ (reference sequence). The CDR3 is 16 amino acids. CDR3 loop: CASSLRLRTPRETQYF. DNA of the CDR3: TGTGCCAGCAGCTTGCGGCTCAGAACCCCCCGGGAGACCCAGTACTTC.

The sample holds many counts of this clonotype. This sequence joins TRBV20-1 and TRBJ2-4; TRBD1 agrees at 7 bases. This CDR3 has 16 amino acids. The J segment lost 4 bases and the V segment lost 0 bases, leaving 9 bases of the junction unmatched. The germline V gene encodes CDR1 DFQATT and CDR2 SNEGSKA (reference sequence). This CDR3 reads CSARDIQGSGKNIQYF. CDR3 DNA sequence: TGCAGTGCTAGAGACATACAGGGGTCGGGGAAAAACATTCAGTACTTC.

This sequence joins TRBV12-3 or TRBV12-4 and TRBJ2-7; the D gene is possibly TRBD1 (5 bases). CDR3 length equals 15 residues. V was clipped by 6 bases and J by 4 bases, with 19 bases between them. The CDR3 reads CASSLRVAGIYEQYF. In DNA, the CDR3 is TGTGCCAGCAGCCTTCGCGTGGCAGGGATTTACGAGCAGTACTTC.

This clonotype was recorded many times. This could be a read error, since a much larger clone is one nucleotide away. The chain recombines TRBV3-1 with TRBJ2-1; 12 bases agree with TRBD2. There are 16 residues in the CDR3. Trimming at V came to 0 bases and at J to 4 bases, leaving 1 base not matched to a gene. The V gene's germline CDR1 is LGHDT and CDR2 YNNKEL (reference sequence). Here the CDR3 DNA reads TGTGCCAGCAGCCAAGATCTAGCGGGGGGGTACAATGAGCAGTTCTTC. Its protein is CASSQDLAGGYNEQFF.

The rearrangement joins TRBV4-1 to TRBJ2-2; possible D gene TRBD2, 7 bases. Germline CDR1 and CDR2: MGHRA and YSYEKL. V gave up 0 bases and J gave up 6 bases, with 14 bases separating them. This CDR3 is 16 amino acids long. CDR3 region: CASSQDVGGGSGELFF. CDR3 nucleotide sequence: TGCGCCAGCAGCCAAGATGTAGGGGGAGGGTCCGGGGAGCTGTTTTTT.

This clonotype was detected many times. V usage is TRBV6-2 or TRBV6-3 and J usage is TRBJ2-3; 10 nucleotides align to TRBD1. V trimming: 3 bases; J trimming: 3 bases; junction bases outside the gene matches: 9. Germline V gene data show CDR1 as MNHEY and CDR2 as SVGEGT. CDR3 length: 17 amino acids. The DNA of the CDR3 is TGTGCCAGCAGTTATCGGTTCGGGACAGGGGTGACAGATACGCAGTATTTT. Residues: CASSYRFGTGVTDTQYF.

This clonotype appeared many times. The J gene is TRBJ2-3, the V gene TRBV6-2 or TRBV6-3; the match to TRBD2 covers 15 bases. Germline loops: CDR1 MNHEY, CDR2 SVGEGT. This CDR3 region has 21 residues. The junction had 14 bases not matched to a gene; V was cut back by 2 bases and J by 2 bases. DNA of the CDR3: TGTGCCAGCAGTTACGTACCGCCGGGACTAGCGGGGGGCCGGCCCACAGATACGCAGTATTTT. Its translation is CASSYVPPGLAGGRPTDTQYF.

The chain combines TRBV28 with TRBJ2-7; tentatively, D is TRBD1 (5 bases). Trimming removed 5 bases from V and 5 bases from J, with 13 bases in between. The CDR3 runs 13 residues. Germline V gene lookup returns CDR1 MDHEN and CDR2 SYDVKM. The CDR3 is CASSQGARDEQYV. In nucleotides, the CDR3 is TGTGCCAGCAGTCAAGGGGCCAGAGACGAGCAGTACGTC.

This clonotype has ten or more counts. The rearrangement links TRBV10-3 to TRBJ2-2; D is uncertain. Trimming removed 6 bases at V and 6 bases at J, with 8 bases between. There are 12 residues in the CDR3. CDR1 ENHRY and CDR2 SYGVKD come from the germline V gene. The CDR3 reads CAIRRVPGELFF. The DNA for the CDR3 is TGTGCCATCAGACGGGTGCCCGGGGAGCTGTTTTTT.

This clonotype was observed many times. The chain couples TRBV7-6 to TRBJ2-5; D is tentatively TRBD1 or TRBD2 (6 bases each). With 2 bases removed from V and 5 bases from J, the gap between germline ends came to 12 bases. This CDR3 spans 14 amino acids. Per germline, CDR1 SGHVS and CDR2 FNYEAQ. DNA for the CDR3: TGTGCCAGCAGCTTACTCTGGGGGGCGGAGACCCAGTACTTC. Its protein product is CASSLLWGAETQYF.

This clonotype was counted many times. The rearrangement links TRBV29-1 to TRBJ2-3; TRBD2 agrees at 9 bases. The CDR3 runs 15 residues. V was pared by 4 bases and J by 2 bases, with 7 bases of the junction left unmatched. Looked up from germline, CDR1 is SQVTM and CDR2 is ANQGSEA. The CDR3 bases are TGCAGCGTTGTTGGTCTAGCGGGGACCACAGATACGCAGTATTTT. It specifies CSVVGLAGTTDTQYF.

This clonotype was recorded a few times. This rearrangement joins TRBV5-1 to TRBJ2-3, with 7 bases matching TRBD1. Unmatched junction bases numbered 15, after V lost 4 bases and J lost 4 bases. The CDR3 has 17 residues. The germline V gene has CDR1 SGHRS and CDR2 YFSETQ. The CDR3 is CASSLPQGSFAADTQYF. CDR3 in DNA: TGCGCCAGCAGCCTTCCACAGGGGTCATTCGCGGCAGATACGCAGTATTTT.

This clonotype was found once. This chain joins TRBV29-1 and TRBJ2-3; D remains ambiguous. V shed 4 bases and J shed 4 bases, with 9 bases lying between them. The CDR3 spans 12 residues. Germline CDR1 reads SQVTM; CDR2 reads ANQGSEA. The CDR3 is CSVGPVPDTQYF. In nucleotides, the CDR3 is TGCAGCGTTGGGCCGGTCCCAGATACGCAGTATTTT.

Only a few counts were recorded for this clonotype. The chain joins TRBV28 to TRBJ1-1; D unclear. Trimming cost V 10 bases and J 3 bases, with 9 bases left between them. Germline CDR1 MDHEN, CDR2 SYDVKM. The CDR3 totals 11 residues. The CDR3: CATHWDTEAFF. The CDR3 coding sequence is TGTGCCACCCACTGGGACACTGAAGCTTTCTTT.